The 9 T cell receptor beta chains given below trace back to one sample, sequenced in a study of blood T cells in healthy people across ages. Using a J-beta primer mix together with a sample-barcoded 5' primer, a second PCR was run for roughly 6 to 12 cycles. TCRdb reprocessed the 5' RACE reads with MiXCR, giving one entry per CDR3 protein. In the table there are around 2 million distinct CDR3 sequences, approximately 40% of which are singletons. Material: blood. The receptors derive from a human donor in good health.

Concerning this clonotype: Relative to the germline gene, one junction end is altered; a read error may explain this. The chain recombines TRBV3-1 with TRBJ2-1, with D perhaps matching TRBD1 (5 bases). Germline loops: CDR1 LGHDT, CDR2 YNNKEL (reference sequence). CDR3 length equals 14 residues. DNA for the CDR3: TGTGCCAGCACAGACAGCAGCTCCTACAATGGGCAGTTCTTC. It is translated as CASTDSSSYNGQFF.

The V and J genes are TRBV11-3 and TRBJ2-7; 7 bases are a match to TRBD1. In germline, CDR1 is SGHNT, CDR2 YENEEA. This CDR3 is built from 15 residues. The junction had 6 bases not matched to a gene; V was cut back by 1 base and J by 3 bases. The CDR3 loop reads CASSLVGGPGYEQYF. DNA for the CDR3: TGTGCCAGCAGCTTAGTAGGGGGCCCGGGCTACGAGCAGTACTTC.

The genes are TRBV5-1 and TRBJ2-1; D is ambiguous. V lost 0 bases to trimming and J lost 3 bases, with 7 bases between them. Germline values: CDR1 SGHRS, CDR2 YFSETQ. This CDR3 has 14 amino acids. The CDR3 region has the DNA TGCGCCAGCAGCTTGGTTGCGGACTACAATGAGCAGTTCTTC. Translating it yields CASSLVADYNEQFF.

The chain joins TRBV20-1 to TRBJ2-3, with 8 bases matching TRBD2. CDR1 and CDR2 from the germline V gene are DFQATT and SNEGSKA (reference sequence). The CDR3 runs to 17 residues. Losses at the gene ends were 5 bases for V and 0 bases for J; bases not matched to a gene: 13. The CDR3 bases are TGCAGTGCTTTCGCAGCGGGGGCCCACGCTAGCACAGATACGCAGTATTTT. Protein sequence: CSAFAAGAHASTDTQYF.

The rearrangement joins TRBV7-3 to TRBJ1-5; 8 bases match TRBD1. Trimming cost V 5 bases and J 1 base; bases outside gene matches: 10. The CDR3 has 17 amino acids. Germline values: CDR1 SGHTA, CDR2 FQGTGA. The DNA for the CDR3 is TGTGCCAGCAGCCAAGAAGACAGGGGCTACAGCAATCAGCCCCAGCATTTT. Its protein product is CASSQEDRGYSNQPQHF.

This clonotype turned up a few times. The genes are TRBV4-3 and TRBJ1-2, with a possible D match to TRBD1 (5 bases). The CDR3 has 15 residues. The germline V and J ends were trimmed by 4 bases and 4 bases, with 16 bases remaining between them. Germline-derived CDR1 and CDR2 are LGHNA and YSLEER. This CDR3 reads CASSLTQGFTYGYTF. For the CDR3, the DNA is TGCGCCAGCAGCCTAACCCAGGGATTTACCTATGGCTACACCTTC.

This clonotype was observed a handful of times. V and J are TRBV20-1 and TRBJ2-5, with 11 bases that match TRBD1. V lost 3 bases, J lost 6 bases, and 3 bases stayed unmatched. This CDR3 contains 13 residues. In germline, CDR1 is DFQATT, CDR2 SNEGSKA (reference sequence). This chain's CDR3 is CSASGQGAKTQYF. The CDR3, as DNA: TGCAGTGCTAGTGGACAGGGGGCCAAGACCCAGTACTTC.

The CDR3 here is CASSPGTGIELAFF. The CDR3 region has the DNA TGTGCCAGCTCACCTGGGACAGGGATAGAGTTGGCTTTCTTT. The chain couples TRBV18 to TRBJ1-1, with 9 bases aligning to TRBD1. This CDR3 is 14 amino acids long. Germline loops: CDR1 KGHSH, CDR2 LQKENI. V gave up 3 bases and J gave up 11 bases; unmatched junction bases: 10.

The chain employs TRBV24-1 and TRBJ1-3; possibly TRBD1 for D (6 bases). CDR1 KGHDR and CDR2 SFDVKD come from the germline V gene. Between the trimmed V and J ends, which lost 4 bases and 4 bases, there was a span of 19 bases. This CDR3 is 17 amino acids long. In DNA, the CDR3 is TGTGCCACCAGTGACTCCAAACTTCAGGGGTACGGAAACACCATATATTTT. Protein: CATSDSKLQGYGNTIYF.